This entry concerns a single T cell receptor beta chain. The CDR3 totals 15 residues. Trimming took 3 bases from V and 2 from J; bases not matched to a gene: 5. The V gene's germline CDR1 is MRHNA and CDR2 SNTAGT. Sequenced by immunoSEQ multiplex PCR; TCRdb stores in-frame clones only, minus some. This table has fewer than 100,000 clones, over 75% appearing once. The data were obtained in a study of blood T cell repertoires in COVID-19. This clonotype was sampled from a man aged 60 to 75 with acute or convalescent COVID-19. This chain joins TRBV6-4 and TRBJ2-3; 7 nucleotides match TRBD2. Sequenced sample: peripheral blood. The CDR3 region is CASSEIAGTTDTQYF. DNA of the CDR3: TGTGCCAGCAGTGAAATAGCGGGTACCACAGATACGCAGTATTTT.